This TCR beta chain comes out of a study of response to subunit inactivated influenza vaccine. From the RT-PCR reads, TCRdb called clonotypes with MiXCR, one entry per CDR3 protein. The sample gives about 570,000 distinct CDR3 sequences, over 9% of which show up once; more than 9.5% is in the top ten. The germline V gene encodes CDR1 ENHRY and CDR2 SYGVKD. The CDR3 is made up of 18 amino acids. Trimming cost V 0 bases and J 2 bases; bases outside gene matches: 7. A few counts support this clonotype. These same records also appear under a second study, on T cells expressing NK-cell markers. That report notes: For TCR beta, cDNA was produced by 5'RACE template switching with UMIs. The authors derived TCR beta repertoires from sorted CD3+CD56+NKG2C+, CD3+CD56+NKG2C- and CD3+CD56-NKG2C+ T cells. With respect to HCMV, seven of the eight sequenced donors were seropositive, and one was seronegative. The authors applied an anti-gamma-delta TCR antibody in several experiments, and it restricted sorting to alpha-beta TCR T cells. No clear determination of HCMV specificity was made for expanded NKG2C+ T cell clones.

The sequence came from a man between 50 and 59 years old who received an inactivated influenza vaccine. The genes are TRBV10-3 and TRBJ2-7, with 13 bases lining up with TRBD2. The sequencing here drew on PBMCs from blood, taken on the day of vaccination. The CDR3 here is CAISESKTSGGLTYEQYF. DNA of the CDR3: TGTGCCATCAGTGAGTCCAAGACTAGCGGGGGGTTGACCTACGAGCAGTACTTC.